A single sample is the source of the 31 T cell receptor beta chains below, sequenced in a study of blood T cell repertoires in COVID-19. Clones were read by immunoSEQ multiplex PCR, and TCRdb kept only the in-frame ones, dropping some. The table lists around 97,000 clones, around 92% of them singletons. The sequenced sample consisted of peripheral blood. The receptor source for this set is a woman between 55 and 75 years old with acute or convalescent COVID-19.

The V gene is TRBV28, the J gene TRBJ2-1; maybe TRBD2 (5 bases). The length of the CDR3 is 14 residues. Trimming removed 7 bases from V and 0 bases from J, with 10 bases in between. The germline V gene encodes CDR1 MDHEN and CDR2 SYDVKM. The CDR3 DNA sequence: TGTGCCAGCAAGAACGACTACTCCTACAATGAGCAGTTCTTC. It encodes CASKNDYSYNEQFF.

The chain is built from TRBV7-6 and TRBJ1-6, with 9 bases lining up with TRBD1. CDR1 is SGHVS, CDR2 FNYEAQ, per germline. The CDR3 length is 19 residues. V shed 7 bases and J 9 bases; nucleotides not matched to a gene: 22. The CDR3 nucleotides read TGTGCCAGCAACCCTCACCCGGGACAGGGCGTGAGTAATCGTTCACCCCTCCACTTT. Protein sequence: CASNPHPGQGVSNRSPLHF.

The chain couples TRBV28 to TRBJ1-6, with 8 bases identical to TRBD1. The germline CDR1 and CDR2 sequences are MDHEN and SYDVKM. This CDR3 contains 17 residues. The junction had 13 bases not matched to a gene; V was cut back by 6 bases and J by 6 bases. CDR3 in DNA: TGTGCCAGCAGGAATCACCCGAGACAGGGGCTTAATTCACCCCTCCACTTT. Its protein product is CASRNHPRQGLNSPLHF.

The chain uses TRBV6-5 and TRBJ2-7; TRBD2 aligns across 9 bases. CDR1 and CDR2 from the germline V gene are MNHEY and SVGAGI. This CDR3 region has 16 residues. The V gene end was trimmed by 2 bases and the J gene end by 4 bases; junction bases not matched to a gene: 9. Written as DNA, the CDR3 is TGTGCCAGCAGTTACGAGATTAGCGGGAGACCTTACGAGCAGTACTTC. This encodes CASSYEISGRPYEQYF.

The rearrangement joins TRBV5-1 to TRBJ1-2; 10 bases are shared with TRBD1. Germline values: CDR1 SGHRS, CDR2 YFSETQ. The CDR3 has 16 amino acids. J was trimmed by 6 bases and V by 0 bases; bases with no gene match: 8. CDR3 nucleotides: TGCGCCAGCAGCTTGGCCGCCCGACAGGGGGCTCATGGCTACACCTTC. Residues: CASSLAARQGAHGYTF.

CDR3: CASSQGWGDTEAFF. The CDR3, as DNA: TGTGCCAGCAGCCAAGGGTGGGGGGACACTGAAGCTTTCTTT. The rearrangement joins TRBV3-1 (or the pseudogene TRBV3-2) to TRBJ1-1, with a possible D match to TRBD1 (5 bases). Trimming stripped 1 base from V and 3 bases from J, with 9 bases between. Germline V gives CDR1 LGHDT, CDR2 YNNKEL (reference sequence). This CDR3 region has 14 residues.

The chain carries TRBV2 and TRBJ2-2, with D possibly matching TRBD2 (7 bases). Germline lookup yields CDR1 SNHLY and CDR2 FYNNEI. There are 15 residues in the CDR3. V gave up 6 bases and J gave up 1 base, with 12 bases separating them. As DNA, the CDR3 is TGTGCCAGCAGATCGGGGGGCTTGAACACCGGGGAGCTGTTTTTT. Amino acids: CASRSGGLNTGELFF. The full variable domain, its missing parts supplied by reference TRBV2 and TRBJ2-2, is EPEVTQTPSHQVTQMGQEVILRCVPISNHLYFYWYRQILGQKVEFLVSFYNNEISEKSEIFDDQFSVERPDGSNFTLKIRSTKLEDSAMYFCASRSGGLNTGELFFGEGSRLTVL.

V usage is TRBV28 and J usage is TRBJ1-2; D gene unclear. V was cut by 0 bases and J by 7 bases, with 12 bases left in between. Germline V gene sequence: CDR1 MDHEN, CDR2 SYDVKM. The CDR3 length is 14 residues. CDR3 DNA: TGTGCCAGCAGTTTATGGCAGGAGGGTCGTGGCTACACCTTC. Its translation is CASSLWQEGRGYTF.

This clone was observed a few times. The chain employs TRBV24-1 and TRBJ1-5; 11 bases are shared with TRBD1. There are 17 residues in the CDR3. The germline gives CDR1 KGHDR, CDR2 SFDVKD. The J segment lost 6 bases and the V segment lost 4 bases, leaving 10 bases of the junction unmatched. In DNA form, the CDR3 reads TGTGCCACCAGTGAAGCCGGGACAGGGGGATGGGGTCAGCCCCAGCATTTT. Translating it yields CATSEAGTGGWGQPQHF.

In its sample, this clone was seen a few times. The CDR3 region is CASSPSMAGYGYTF. CDR3 sequence (DNA): TGTGCCAGCAGTCCTTCCATGGCAGGTTATGGCTACACCTTC. The genes are TRBV25-1 and TRBJ1-2; D gene ambiguous. In germline, CDR1 is MGHDK, CDR2 SYGVNS. V was cut by 5 bases and J by 5 bases, with 15 bases left in between. The CDR3 is made up of 14 amino acids.

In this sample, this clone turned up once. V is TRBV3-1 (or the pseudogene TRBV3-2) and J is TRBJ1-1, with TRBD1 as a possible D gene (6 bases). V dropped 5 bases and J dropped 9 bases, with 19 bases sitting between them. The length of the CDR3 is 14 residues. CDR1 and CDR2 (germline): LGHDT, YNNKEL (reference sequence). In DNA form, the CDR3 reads TGTGCCAGCAGCACCTCAGGGGCGCCCTTTCAAGCTTTCTTT. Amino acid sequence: CASSTSGAPFQAFF.

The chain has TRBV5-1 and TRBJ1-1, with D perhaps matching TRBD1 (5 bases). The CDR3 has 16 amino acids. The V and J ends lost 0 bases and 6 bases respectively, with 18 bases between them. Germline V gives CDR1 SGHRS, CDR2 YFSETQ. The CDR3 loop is CASSLEGRGLVSEAFF. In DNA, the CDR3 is TGCGCCAGCAGCTTGGAAGGAAGGGGTTTGGTATCTGAAGCTTTCTTT.

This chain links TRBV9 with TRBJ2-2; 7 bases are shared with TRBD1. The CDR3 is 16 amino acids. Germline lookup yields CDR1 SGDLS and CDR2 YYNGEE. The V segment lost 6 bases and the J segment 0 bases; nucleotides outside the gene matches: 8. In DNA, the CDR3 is TGTGCCAGCACCCGAGGACAGGTGTCGAACACCGGGGAGCTGTTTTTT. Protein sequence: CASTRGQVSNTGELFF.

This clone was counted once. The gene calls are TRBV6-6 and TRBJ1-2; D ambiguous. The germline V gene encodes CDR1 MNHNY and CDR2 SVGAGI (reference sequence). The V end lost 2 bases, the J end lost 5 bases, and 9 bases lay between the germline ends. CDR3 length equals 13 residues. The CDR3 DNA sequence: TGTGCCAGCAGTTACGTTCGGGAGTATGGCTACACCTTC. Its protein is CASSYVREYGYTF.

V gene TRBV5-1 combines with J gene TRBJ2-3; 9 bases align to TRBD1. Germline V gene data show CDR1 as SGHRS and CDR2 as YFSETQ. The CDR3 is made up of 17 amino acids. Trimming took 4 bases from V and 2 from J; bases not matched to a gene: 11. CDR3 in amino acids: CASSPPTGTGPTDTQYF. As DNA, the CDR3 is TGCGCCAGCAGCCCACCAACCGGGACAGGGCCCACAGATACGCAGTATTTT.

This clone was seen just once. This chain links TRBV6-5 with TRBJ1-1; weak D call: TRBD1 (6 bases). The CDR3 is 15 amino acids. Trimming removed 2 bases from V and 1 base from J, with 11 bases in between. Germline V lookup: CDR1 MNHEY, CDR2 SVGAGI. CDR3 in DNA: TGTGCCAGCAGTTACGGGGGGGCGCCGAACACTGAAGCTTTCTTT. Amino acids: CASSYGGAPNTEAFF.

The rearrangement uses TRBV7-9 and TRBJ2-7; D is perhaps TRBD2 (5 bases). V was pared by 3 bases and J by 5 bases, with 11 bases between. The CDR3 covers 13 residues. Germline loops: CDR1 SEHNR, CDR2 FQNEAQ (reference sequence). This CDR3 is CASSFDREHEQYV. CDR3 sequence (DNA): TGTGCCAGCAGCTTCGATAGGGAGCACGAGCAGTACGTC.

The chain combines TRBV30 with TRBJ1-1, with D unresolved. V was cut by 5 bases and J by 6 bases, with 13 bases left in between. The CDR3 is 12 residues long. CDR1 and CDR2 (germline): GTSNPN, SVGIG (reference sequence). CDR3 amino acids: CAWGRLEAEAFF. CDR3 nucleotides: TGTGCCTGGGGACGTCTGGAGGCTGAAGCTTTCTTT.

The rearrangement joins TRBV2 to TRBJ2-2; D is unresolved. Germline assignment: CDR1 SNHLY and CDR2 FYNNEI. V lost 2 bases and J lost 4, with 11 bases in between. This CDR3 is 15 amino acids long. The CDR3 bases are TGTGCCAGCAGTGAACGGGTCGACTTCACCGGGGAGCTGTTTTTT. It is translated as CASSERVDFTGELFF.

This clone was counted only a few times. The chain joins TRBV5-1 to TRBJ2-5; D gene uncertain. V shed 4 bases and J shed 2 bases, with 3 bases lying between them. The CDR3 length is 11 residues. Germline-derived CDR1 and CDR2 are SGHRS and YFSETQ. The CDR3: CASSVQETQYF. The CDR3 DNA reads TGCGCCAGCAGCGTACAAGAGACCCAGTACTTC.

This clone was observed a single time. The CDR3 bases are TGTGCCAGCAGTGTTGGGGGGGGCTACAATGAGCAGTTCTTC. Residues: CASSVGGGYNEQFF. V gene TRBV2 combines with J gene TRBJ2-1, with 7 bases lining up with TRBD2. The CDR3 length is 14 residues. Germline trimming cut 4 bases from V and 3 bases from J; bases unmatched to any gene: 3. Germline CDR1 reads SNHLY; CDR2 reads FYNNEI.

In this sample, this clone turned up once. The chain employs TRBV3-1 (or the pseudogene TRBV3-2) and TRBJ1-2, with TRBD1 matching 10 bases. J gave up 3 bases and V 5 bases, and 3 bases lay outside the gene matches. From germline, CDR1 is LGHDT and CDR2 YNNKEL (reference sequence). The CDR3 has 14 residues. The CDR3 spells CASSSDRGDYGYTF. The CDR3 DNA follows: TGTGCCAGCAGCTCGGACAGGGGGGACTATGGCTACACCTTC.

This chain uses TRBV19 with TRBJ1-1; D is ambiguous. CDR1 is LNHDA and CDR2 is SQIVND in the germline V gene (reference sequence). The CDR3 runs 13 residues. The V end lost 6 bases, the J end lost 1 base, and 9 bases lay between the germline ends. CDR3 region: CASRLGRNTEAFF. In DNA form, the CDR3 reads TGTGCCAGTAGACTCGGGAGGAACACTGAAGCTTTCTTT.

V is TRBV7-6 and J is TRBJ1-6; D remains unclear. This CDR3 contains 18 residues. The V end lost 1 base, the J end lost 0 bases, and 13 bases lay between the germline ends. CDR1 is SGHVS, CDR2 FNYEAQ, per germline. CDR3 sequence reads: CASSLEAAPSSYNSPLHF. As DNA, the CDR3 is TGTGCCAGCAGCTTAGAGGCGGCCCCGAGCTCCTATAATTCACCCCTCCACTTT.

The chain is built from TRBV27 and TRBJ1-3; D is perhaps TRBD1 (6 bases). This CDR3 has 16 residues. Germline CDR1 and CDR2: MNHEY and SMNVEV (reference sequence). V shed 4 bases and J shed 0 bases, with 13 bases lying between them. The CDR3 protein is CASSSTKGVSGNTIYF. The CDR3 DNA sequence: TGTGCCAGCAGTTCGACAAAGGGGGTCTCTGGAAACACCATATATTTT.

The CDR3 DNA is TGTGCCAGCAGCCAGGGACTAGCGGCCTACGAGCAGTACGTC. Residues: CASSQGLAAYEQYV. This chain uses TRBV7-8 with TRBJ2-7; the match to TRBD2 covers 11 bases. After removal of 5 bases from V and 2 bases from J, the junction contained 2 bases not matched to a gene. CDR3 length equals 14 residues. Looked up from germline, CDR1 is SGHVS and CDR2 is FQNEAQ.

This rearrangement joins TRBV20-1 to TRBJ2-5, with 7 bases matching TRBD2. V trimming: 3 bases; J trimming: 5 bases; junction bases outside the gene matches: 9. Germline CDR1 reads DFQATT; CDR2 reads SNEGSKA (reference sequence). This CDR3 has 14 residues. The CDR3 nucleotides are TGCAGTGCTAGTATGGGACCCGGGAGGGAGACCCAGTACTTC. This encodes CSASMGPGRETQYF.

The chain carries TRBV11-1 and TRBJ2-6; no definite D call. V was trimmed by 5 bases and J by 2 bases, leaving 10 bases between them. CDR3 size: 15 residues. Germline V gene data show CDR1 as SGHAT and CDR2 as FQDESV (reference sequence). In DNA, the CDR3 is TGTGCCAGCAGCCCCCTAGGAACTGGGGCCAACGTCCTGACTTTC. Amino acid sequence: CASSPLGTGANVLTF.

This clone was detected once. The CDR3 region has the DNA TGTGCCAGCAGCTTAGGCTGGCGGCCGGCAGATACGCAGTATTTT. It encodes CASSLGWRPADTQYF. The chain has TRBV7-8 and TRBJ2-3, with no clear D. V was cut by 1 base and J by 4 bases, with 12 bases left in between. Per the germline V gene, CDR1 is SGHVS and CDR2 is FQNEAQ. This CDR3 has 15 amino acids.

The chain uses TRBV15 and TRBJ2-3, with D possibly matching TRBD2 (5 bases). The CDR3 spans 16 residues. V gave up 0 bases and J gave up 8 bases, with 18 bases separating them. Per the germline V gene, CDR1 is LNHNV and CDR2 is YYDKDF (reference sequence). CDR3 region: CATSRDRDGLVVTQYF. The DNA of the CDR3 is TGTGCCACCAGCAGAGATCGGGATGGTCTGGTGGTTACGCAGTATTTT.

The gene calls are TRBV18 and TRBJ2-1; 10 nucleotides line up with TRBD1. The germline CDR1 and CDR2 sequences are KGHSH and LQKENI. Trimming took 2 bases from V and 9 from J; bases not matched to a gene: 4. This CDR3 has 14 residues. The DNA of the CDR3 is TGTGCCAGCTCACCAAAGACAGGGGGCGGTGAGCAGTTCTTC. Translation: CASSPKTGGGEQFF.